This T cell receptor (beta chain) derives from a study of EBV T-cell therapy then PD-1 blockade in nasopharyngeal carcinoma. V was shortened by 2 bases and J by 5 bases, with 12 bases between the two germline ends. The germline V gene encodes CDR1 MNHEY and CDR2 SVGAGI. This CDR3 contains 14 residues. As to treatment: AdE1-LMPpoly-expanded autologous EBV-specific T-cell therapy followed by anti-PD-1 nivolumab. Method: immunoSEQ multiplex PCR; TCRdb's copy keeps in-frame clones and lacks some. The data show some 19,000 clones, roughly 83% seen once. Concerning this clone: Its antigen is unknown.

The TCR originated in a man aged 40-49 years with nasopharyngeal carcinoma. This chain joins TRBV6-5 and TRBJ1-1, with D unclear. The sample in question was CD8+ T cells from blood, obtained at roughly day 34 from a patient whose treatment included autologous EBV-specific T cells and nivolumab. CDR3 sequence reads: CASSYGSAGTEAFF. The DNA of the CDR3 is TGTGCCAGCAGTTACGGGTCCGCTGGGACTGAAGCTTTCTTT.